Reported below is one T cell receptor (beta chain). Its cognate antigen has yet to be identified. Base qualities are missing; no much larger clone stands one base away. The identical CDR3 is also encoded by other nucleotide sequences in the sample. Healthy HIV-negative adults with no recently reported acute infections or vaccinations were included as donors. Every donor was a Caucasian adult living in Nashville, Tennessee, USA. Magnetic negative selection was used to enrich CD4+ T cells, after which naive cells were positively selected on CD45RA and the negative fraction became the memory subset. After blood collection by leukapheresis, PBMCs were isolated using Ficoll-Histopaque density gradient centrifugation and then cryopreserved in the vapor phase of liquid nitrogen. Analytical flow cytometry was used to check the purity and quantity of every magnetically sorted T cell population. Genomic DNA was isolated from each sorted fraction and quantified by UV absorbance on a Nanodrop 2000c.

V is shortened by 4 bases, J by 2 bases, and the region joining them spans 8 bases. Inclusive of the bounding cysteine and phenylalanine, the CDR3 is 13 residues long. Only the CDR3 portion is preserved as DNA: 39 bases, with reading frame beginning at the first base. Per the germline V gene (reference sequence), MNHNY is the CDR1 and SVGAGI is the CDR2. This record belongs to a study of shared clonotypes between healthy human individuals (TCRdb year 2020). About the full investigation: A couple of women and a few men aged 18 to 49 years were included in the cohort. Per donor, three plates each were used for CD4 naive and CD4 memory, two for CD8 naive, and one for CD8 memory. To estimate repertoire size and how much clonotypes are shared between individuals, the study performed deep sequencing of blood TCR repertoires from roughly five healthy adults. Libraries were prepared and TCR repertoires were sequenced by different laboratories using diverse techniques, in order to increase sequencing depth and limit assay-specific biases. Per donor, leukapheresis produced somewhere between about 0.85 and 8.9 billion PBMCs.

Using the deep immunoSEQ assay, TCR CDR3 regions were amplified from genomic DNA by multiplex PCR. For each cell subset, the extracted genomic DNA was distributed evenly across all wells of several immunoSEQ 96-well plates, and each plate served as one replicate. Each replicate PCR for sorted subsets received around 210 ng genomic DNA, equal to roughly 29,000 T cell genomes. Purified libraries were measured with a Qubit 3.0 fluorometer, size-checked on a Bioanalyzer 2100, and measured again with the KAPA Library Quantification kit. A separate single-read 150-cycle Illumina NextSeq 550 flow cell was used to sequence each immunoSEQ 96-well plate. On the authors' methods: Because only junctional sequences without quality scores were contained in the immunoSEQ output, filtering matching that applied to full-length reads could not be performed. Sequences were annotated with PyIR, a Python wrapper for IgBLAST v1.9, using IMGT germline references to assign V/J genes and CDR3. Any read was removed if the V/J assignment was weak (E-value above 1e-6), the CDR3 was missing, or the read contained stop codons, out-of-frame junctions, or ambiguous translated residues. V3J clonotypes were defined as sequences sharing an identical inferred V gene, J gene, and CDR3 amino acid sequence. Percentage overlap between repertoires was calculated by dividing the number of shared unique clonotypes by the size of the smaller repertoire. Three approaches were used to assess repertoire richness: RTK rarefaction, the Chao1 estimator, and Recon v2.1 estimates of unobserved clonotypes. Generation probabilities were computed with OLGA for all TCRbeta clonotypes obtained by the gDNA method from four donors. As stored in TCRdb, this immuneACCESS dataset retains in-frame rearrangements with V and J assigned. A fraction of the clones does not appear; measured against another copy, unresolved V genes explain less than half of the discrepancy, and the remainder lacks a known reason. D and trimming come from the DNA, and the V and J calls and clone size come from that table. The sample has over a million clones on record, about 84% of them singletons. In total, the top ten clones hold under 0.65% of the sample.

What the study reported, not specific to this receptor: Clonotypes shared by all four sorted-subset donors showed higher generation probabilities than non-shared clonotypes. Based on pairwise subsampling, the degree of clonotype sharing among donors was expected to be affected by sequencing depth. Incomplete sequencing was indicated by rarefaction of sorted-subset datasets, despite the large sequencing depth. Larger estimated clonotype richness was generally found for naive subsets than for memory subsets. Sampling was limited to blood, and TCR repertoires in tissue likely differ from TCR repertoires in blood. The small number of donors limited the genetic and exposure-history diversity represented. About 5% of naive CD4, 3% to 4% of naive CD8, 2.3% of memory CD4, and about 0.4% of memory CD8 clonotypes were shared across several donors.

The chain is assembled from TRBV6-6 and TRBJ1-1; the D gene cannot be named for sure. The clonotype comes from a young man in good health. Some clones in this sample may be carry-over from other donors' samples. The sample consisted of memory CD4+ T cells from PBMCs. This specimen's cell subset or site label, interpreted: CD45RA-negative fraction. The nucleotide sequence reads as follows: TGTGCCAGCAGTTCCCTGGGAAACACTGAAGCTTTCTTT. Translated, it reads CASSSLGNTEAFF.